A selection of T cell receptor beta chains follows, all from one sample in a study of blood T cell repertoires in COVID-19. TCRdb's table, derived via immunoSEQ multiplex PCR, lists solely in-frame clones and lacks some. The repertoire has approximately 76,000 clones, around nine tenths of them found once; the top ten carry 8% to 9.5%. Sequencing input: peripheral blood. These receptors came from a man aged 25-40 years with acute or convalescent COVID-19. CDR3s include the opening cysteine and the closing phenylalanine or tryptophan. The D gene is left open where the match is weak. Only part of the rows carry a size: once, few, many, or a class if the clone is expanded.

V,length,size,J,D,CDR3,DNA
TRBV6-5,14,few,TRBJ2-6,-,CASNSGLRANVLTF,TGTGCCAGCAACTCAGGGTTGCGGGCCAACGTCCTGACTTTC
TRBV5-1,15,-,TRBJ2-7,TRBD1,CASSTGTGAAYEQYF,TGCGCCAGCAGCACGGGGACAGGGGCCGCTTACGAGCAGTACTTC
TRBV4-3,14,-,TRBJ1-2,-,CASSQAQGPYGYTF,TGCGCCAGCAGCCAAGCGCAGGGCCCCTATGGCTACACCTTC
TRBV15,15,-,TRBJ2-7,-,CATSRDTGFSYEQYF,TGTGCCACCAGCAGAGATACAGGGTTCTCCTACGAGCAGTACTTC
TRBV27,14,-,TRBJ2-3,-,CASSLGLFADTQYF,TGTGCCAGCAGTTTAGGACTATTCGCAGATACGCAGTATTTT
TRBV13,13,once,TRBJ1-4,-,CASRNRVGEKLFF,TGTGCCAGCAGGAACAGGGTGGGGGAAAAACTGTTTTTT
TRBV28,13,-,TRBJ1-5,-,CASSAWGDQPQHF,TGTGCCAGCAGTGCCTGGGGGGATCAGCCCCAGCATTTT
TRBV13,18,few,TRBJ2-5,TRBD2,CASSSRPMAGGGQETQYF,TGTGCCAGCAGCTCCCGCCCCATGGCGGGAGGGGGTCAAGAGACCCAGTACTTC
TRBV4-2,15,medium-sized,TRBJ2-5,-,CASSQDRGGQETQYF,TGTGCCAGCAGCCAAGACAGGGGCGGTCAAGAGACCCAGTACTTC
TRBV5-1,12,once,TRBJ1-2,-,CASRGLNYGYTF,TGCGCCAGCAGAGGACTCAACTATGGCTACACCTTC
TRBV19,15,-,TRBJ2-1,TRBD1,CASSTGQGGDNEQFF,TGTGCCAGTAGCACGGGACAGGGAGGAGATAATGAGCAGTTCTTC
TRBV4-3,14,few,TRBJ2-3,-,CASSLILAKDTQYF,TGCGCCAGCAGCCTGATACTAGCAAAGGATACGCAGTATTTT
TRBV7-2,16,-,TRBJ1-6,-,CASSSKRQSQNSPLHF,TGTGCCAGCAGCTCGAAGAGACAGTCTCAGAATTCACCCCTCCACTTT
TRBV27,15,-,TRBJ2-1,TRBD2,CASSPASGSINEQFF,TGTGCCAGCAGTCCGGCTAGCGGGAGTATCAATGAGCAGTTCTTC
TRBV10-2,16,-,TRBJ2-7,-,CASMRNSGTHSYEQYF,TGCGCCAGCATGAGAAACTCCGGGACACACTCCTACGAGCAGTACTTC
TRBV6-5,14,-,TRBJ2-3,-,CASSYAGPGDTQYF,TGTGCCAGCAGTTACGCGGGACCCGGGGATACGCAGTATTTT
TRBV18,13,-,TRBJ1-5,-,CASSLDRNQPQHF,TGTGCCAGCTCACTCGACAGAAATCAGCCCCAGCATTTT
TRBV28,14,-,TRBJ1-3,-,CASSLRYSGNTIYF,TGTGCCAGCAGTTTGCGGTACTCTGGAAACACCATATATTTT
TRBV28,14,-,TRBJ2-7,-,CASSETGLAYEQYF,TGTGCCAGCAGTGAAACGGGACTTGCCTACGAGCAGTACTTC
TRBV4-1,17,-,TRBJ2-3,TRBD2,CASSQEPSGGYTDTQYF,TGCGCCAGCAGCCAAGAGCCCAGCGGGGGGTACACAGATACGCAGTATTTT
TRBV28,15,once,TRBJ2-7,TRBD1,CASSPEGQPWDEQYF,TGTGCCAGCAGTCCAGAGGGACAGCCCTGGGACGAGCAGTACTTC
TRBV27,14,-,TRBJ1-2,TRBD1,CASRVTGGNYGYTF,TGTGCCAGCAGAGTGACAGGGGGGAACTATGGCTACACCTTC
TRBV12-3/TRBV12-4,12,-,TRBJ2-3,TRBD2,CASRPGGDTQYF,TGTGCCAGCAGGCCCGGGGGGGATACGCAGTATTTT
TRBV28,12,-,TRBJ1-2,TRBD1,CASSDRDYGYTF,TGTGCCAGCAGCGACAGGGACTATGGCTACACCTTC
TRBV2,17,-,TRBJ1-1,-,CASIDYLMSSLNTEAFF,TGTGCCAGCATAGATTATTTGATGTCCTCCTTGAACACTGAAGCTTTCTTT
TRBV7-8,13,-,TRBJ2-7,TRBD2,CASSFTSAYEQYF,TGTGCCAGCAGCTTTACTAGCGCGTACGAGCAGTACTTC
TRBV28,18,once,TRBJ1-3,TRBD1,CASSTGGITLSSGNTIYF,TGTGCCAGCAGCACAGGGGGAATAACCCTCAGCTCTGGAAACACCATATATTTT
TRBV2,15,-,TRBJ2-3,-,CASSEGILSTDTQYF,TGTGCCAGCAGTGAAGGTATACTCAGCACAGATACGCAGTATTTT
TRBV7-8,14,-,TRBJ1-1,-,CASGEGGRNTEAFF,TGTGCCAGCGGGGAGGGGGGGAGGAACACTGAAGCTTTCTTT
TRBV24-1,12,-,TRBJ2-1,-,CATSDHGREGFF,TGTGCCACCAGTGACCATGGACGGGAAGGGTTCTTC
TRBV6-4,12,-,TRBJ2-1,-,CASKRPYNEQFF,TGTGCCAGCAAGCGGCCCTACAATGAGCAGTTCTTC
TRBV10-2,14,-,TRBJ2-7,-,CASSDMGRFYEQYF,TGCGCCAGCAGTGATATGGGCAGATTCTACGAGCAGTACTTC
TRBV24-1,14,-,TRBJ2-2,-,CATQDLGGTGELFF,TGTGCCACCCAAGACCTGGGGGGAACCGGGGAGCTGTTTTTT
TRBV11-2,15,few,TRBJ2-2,TRBD1,CASSFRGTDTGELFF,TGTGCCAGCAGCTTCAGGGGGACGGACACCGGGGAGCTGTTTTTT
TRBV20-1,10,-,TRBJ2-7,-,CSADRGEQYF,TGCAGTGCGGACCGGGGCGAGCAGTACTTC